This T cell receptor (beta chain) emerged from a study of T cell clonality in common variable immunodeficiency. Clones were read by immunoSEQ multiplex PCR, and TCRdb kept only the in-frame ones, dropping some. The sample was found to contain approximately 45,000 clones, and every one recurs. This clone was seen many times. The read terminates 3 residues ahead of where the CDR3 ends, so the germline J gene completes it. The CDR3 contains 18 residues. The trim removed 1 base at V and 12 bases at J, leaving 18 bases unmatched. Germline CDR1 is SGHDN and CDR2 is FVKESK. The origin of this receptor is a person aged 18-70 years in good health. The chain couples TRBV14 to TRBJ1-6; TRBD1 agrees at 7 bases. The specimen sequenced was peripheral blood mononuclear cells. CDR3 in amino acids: CASSQGPERGTVGRPLHF. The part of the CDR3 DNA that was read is TGTGCCAGCAGCCAAGGACCAGAAAGGGGGACAGTGGGTAGACCC.